The 30 T cell receptor beta chains in this list originate from one sample, sequenced in a study of blood T cell repertoires in COVID-19. Here immunoSEQ multiplex PCR was the method, and the copy in TCRdb shows in-frame clones only, minus some. In the table there are approximately 180,000 clones, approximately 83% of which are singletons. The specimen was peripheral blood. The receptor source for this set is a human donor with active or convalescent COVID-19. The donor label of this sample is uncertain.

The V call is TRBV7-9, the J call TRBJ2-7; no clear D gene. V lost 1 base and J 5 bases, leaving 18 bases between the germline ends. Per germline, CDR1 SEHNR and CDR2 FQNEAQ (reference sequence). This CDR3 has 16 residues. The DNA of the CDR3 is TGTGCCAGCAGCTTAGATCTGGGCCCAACCGCCCACGAGCAGTACTTC. It encodes CASSLDLGPTAHEQYF. The variable domain in full, with the rest retrieved from reference TRBV7-9 and TRBJ2-7, is DTGVSQNPRHKITKRGQNVTFRCDPISEHNRLYWYRQTLGQGPEFLTYFQNEAQLEKSRLLSDRFSAERPKGSFSTLEIQRTEQGDSAMYLCASSLDLGPTAHEQYFGPGTRLTVT.

The chain combines TRBV7-9 with TRBJ2-1, with unresolved D. The CDR3 consists of 12 residues. The germline CDR1 and CDR2 sequences are SEHNR and FQNEAQ (reference sequence). The V and J ends lost 2 bases and 5 bases respectively, with 4 bases between them. This CDR3 reads CASSLYNNEQFF. The CDR3 region has the DNA TGTGCCAGCAGCTTATACAACAATGAGCAGTTCTTC.

CDR3 in DNA: TGTGCCAGCAGTGACTCGATTTCAGGGGGCGCGTTCGTTTATGGAACTAATGAAAAACTGTTTTTT. This encodes CASSDSISGGAFVYGTNEKLFF. The chain couples TRBV6-4 to TRBJ1-4, with TRBD1 matching over 8 bases. The trim removed 0 bases at V and 1 base at J, leaving 19 bases unmatched. The CDR3 totals 22 residues. CDR1 and CDR2 from the germline V gene are MRHNA and SNTAGT.

The V and J genes are TRBV11-2 and TRBJ2-6; 8 bases match TRBD1. The ends lost 2 bases at V and 2 bases at J; junction bases unmatched: 2. Germline CDR1 is SGHAT and CDR2 is FQNNGV. The CDR3 sequence is 16 residues long. CDR3 in DNA: TGTGCCAGCAGCTTACCGACAGGGGCTGGGGCCAACGTCCTGACTTTC. Its protein product is CASSLPTGAGANVLTF.

The J gene is TRBJ1-4, the V gene TRBV12-5, with a tentative D call TRBD1 (6 bases). CDR1 is LGHNT, CDR2 FRNRAP, per germline. The CDR3 consists of 13 residues. Deletions cut 3 bases from V and 8 bases from J, with 10 bases between. This CDR3 reads CASGFGGREKLFF. The CDR3, as DNA: TGTGCTAGTGGTTTCGGGGGGCGCGAAAAACTGTTTTTT.

This clone was found once. The chain uses TRBV9 and TRBJ2-7; 7 nucleotides agree with TRBD1. V lost 0 bases, J lost 2 bases, and 5 bases stayed unmatched. Germline V gives CDR1 SGDLS, CDR2 YYNGEE. The CDR3 extends over 15 amino acids. The chain's CDR3 is CASSVDPGQTYEQYF. The DNA of the CDR3 is TGTGCCAGCAGCGTAGACCCGGGACAGACCTACGAGCAGTACTTC. The variable domain in full, with the rest retrieved from reference TRBV9 and TRBJ2-7, is DSGVTQTPKHLITATGQRVTLRCSPRSGDLSVYWYQQSLDQGLQFLIQYYNGEERAKGNILERFSAQQFPDLHSELNLSSLELGDSALYFCASSVDPGQTYEQYFGPGTRLTVT.

J is TRBJ2-7 and V is TRBV5-4; a weak D match, TRBD1 (6 bases). Germline CDR1 SGHNT, CDR2 YYREEE (reference sequence). Trimming shortened V by 4 bases and J by 0 bases, and 14 bases separated the two germline ends. The CDR3 sequence is 15 residues long. The CDR3 protein is CASSVGPQGSYEQYF. The CDR3 DNA sequence: TGTGCCAGCAGCGTCGGCCCACAGGGCTCCTACGAGCAGTACTTC.

This clone has only one observation. The chain has TRBV5-1 and TRBJ1-1; perhaps TRBD1 as D (5 bases). Trimming removed 0 bases from V and 2 bases from J, with 8 bases in between. The CDR3 length is 14 residues. CDR1 is SGHRS, CDR2 YFSETQ, per germline. CDR3 sequence reads: CASSLGGANTEAFF. The CDR3 coding sequence is TGCGCCAGCAGCTTGGGTGGGGCTAACACTGAAGCTTTCTTT.

The V and J genes are TRBV11-2 and TRBJ2-3, with D perhaps matching TRBD2 (6 bases). Trimming took off 4 bases at V and 2 bases at J, with 16 bases between the two ends. The CDR3 contains 16 residues. Germline loops: CDR1 SGHAT, CDR2 FQNNGV. The CDR3 loop is CASSSLAGGATDTQYF. CDR3 DNA sequence: TGTGCCAGCAGCTCACTAGCTGGGGGTGCCACAGATACGCAGTATTTT.

The V gene is TRBV5-1, the J gene TRBJ2-3; D remains unclear. The CDR3 extends over 14 amino acids. Trimming removed 5 bases at V and 0 bases at J, with 10 bases between. The germline gives CDR1 SGHRS, CDR2 YFSETQ. The CDR3 bases are TGCGCCAGCAGTTCTCGCGTTAGCACAGATACGCAGTATTTT. It yields the protein CASSSRVSTDTQYF.

The V and J genes are TRBV28 and TRBJ1-5, with D maybe TRBD1 (5 bases). Deletions cut 6 bases from V and 2 bases from J, with 14 bases between. The CDR3 has 15 amino acids. Per germline, CDR1 MDHEN and CDR2 SYDVKM. CDR3 amino acids: CASSTPTARNQPQHF. Written as DNA, the CDR3 is TGTGCCAGCAGCACACCGACAGCCCGCAATCAGCCCCAGCATTTT.

The chain uses TRBV14 and TRBJ2-7, with a possible D match to TRBD2 (6 bases). The CDR3 runs 14 residues. Germline assignment: CDR1 SGHDN and CDR2 FVKESK. V lost 2 bases and J 3 bases, leaving 11 bases between the germline ends. CDR3 protein: CASSQSRGNYEQYF. CDR3 coding DNA: TGTGCCAGCAGCCAATCGCGGGGAAACTACGAGCAGTACTTC.

The chain links TRBV6-5 to TRBJ1-2; D perhaps matches TRBD1 (6 bases). The CDR3 length is 14 residues. The V gene lost 7 bases and the J gene lost 4 bases, with 16 bases spanning the gap. Germline V gene data show CDR1 as MNHEY and CDR2 as SVGAGI. CDR3 amino acids: CASITRQGSYGYTF. DNA for the CDR3: TGTGCCAGCATCACTCGTCAGGGGAGCTATGGCTACACCTTC.

The chain joins TRBV6-5 to TRBJ2-7, with 8 bases aligning to TRBD2. This CDR3 contains 14 residues. CDR1 and CDR2 from the germline V gene are MNHEY and SVGAGI. V shed 2 bases and J 6 bases; nucleotides not matched to a gene: 6. The DNA for the CDR3 is TGTGCCAGCAGTTACGTAACGGGGGGGCTCGAGCAGTACTTC. This translates into CASSYVTGGLEQYF.

The chain recombines TRBV19 with TRBJ2-1; 9 bases align to TRBD1. V was clipped by 3 bases and J by 4 bases; unmatched bases: 7. The CDR3 spans 16 residues. Per germline, CDR1 LNHDA and CDR2 SQIVND (reference sequence). The CDR3 spells CASSMYRGPGYNEQFF. For the CDR3, the DNA is TGTGCCAGTAGTATGTACAGGGGGCCGGGGTACAATGAGCAGTTCTTC.

The rearrangement joins TRBV5-4 to TRBJ2-3; D is possibly TRBD2 (6 bases). Trimming removed 2 bases at V and 1 base at J, with 14 bases between. Germline CDR1 reads SGHNT; CDR2 reads YYREEE (reference sequence). This CDR3 spans 16 amino acids. CDR3 residues: CASSFDGRRGTDTQYF. DNA of the CDR3: TGTGCCAGCAGCTTCGACGGCAGGAGGGGCACAGATACGCAGTATTTT.

The chain has TRBV6-4 and TRBJ2-3; 8 bases fit TRBD1. V lost 6 bases and J lost 8; bases outside the gene matches: 13. The CDR3 runs to 15 residues. The germline V gene has CDR1 MRHNA and CDR2 SNTAGT. The CDR3 region is CASSKLAGQGVTQYF. Written as DNA, the CDR3 is TGTGCCAGCAGCAAATTAGCAGGACAGGGAGTTACGCAGTATTTT.

V gene TRBV11-2 combines with J gene TRBJ1-6; unclear D gene. The germline V and J ends were trimmed by 5 bases and 9 bases, with 17 bases remaining between them. The CDR3 consists of 15 residues. The V gene's germline CDR1 is SGHAT and CDR2 FQNNGV. The CDR3 region has the DNA TGTGCCAGCAGCCTGGCGCGGGGAATCGGTTCACCCCTCCACTTT. It codes for CASSLARGIGSPLHF. Based on the CDR3 plus reference TRBV11-2 and TRBJ1-6, the full variable domain is EAGVAQSPRYKIIEKRQSVAFWCNPISGHATLYWYQQILGQGPKLLIQFQNNGVVDDSQLPKDRFSAERLKGVDSTLKIQPAKLEDSAVYLCASSLARGIGSPLHFGNGTRLTVT.

The chain is built from TRBV27 and TRBJ1-5; D may be TRBD1 (6 bases). This CDR3 region has 14 residues. The ends were cut back, 5 bases at V and 0 bases at J, with 8 bases in the middle. Germline V lookup: CDR1 MNHEY, CDR2 SMNVEV (reference sequence). The CDR3 bases are TGTGCCAGCAGTCCGGGACATAGCAATCAGCCCCAGCATTTT. Amino acids: CASSPGHSNQPQHF.

The chain has TRBV24-1 and TRBJ1-4, with D maybe TRBD1 (5 bases). V lost 9 bases and J 4 bases, leaving 11 bases between the germline ends. The CDR3 contains 13 residues. Germline V CDR1 and CDR2: KGHDR, SFDVKD. The CDR3 nucleotides are TGTGCCACCTCACCAGGGTTTAATGAAAAACTGTTTTTT. This gives the protein CATSPGFNEKLFF.

J is TRBJ1-2 and V is TRBV19, with D unclear. V shed 9 bases and J shed 0 bases, with 8 bases lying between them. CDR3 size: 12 residues. CDR1 and CDR2 from the germline V gene are LNHDA and SQIVND (reference sequence). DNA of the CDR3: TGTGCCAGCGAATCAGCTAACTATGGCTACACCTTC. As protein: CASESANYGYTF.

The genes are TRBV3-1 (or the pseudogene TRBV3-2) and TRBJ2-5, with 14 bases matching TRBD2. In germline, CDR1 is LGHDT, CDR2 YNNKEL (reference sequence). This CDR3 is built from 16 residues. V shed 2 bases, J shed 7 bases, and the junction held 6 bases outside the gene matches. The CDR3 DNA follows: TGTGCCAGCAGCCAACCGGGACTAGCGGGAGCGGGGACCCAGTACTTC. This codes for CASSQPGLAGAGTQYF.

This clone was seen a single time. The rearrangement links TRBV24-1 to TRBJ1-2; 7 bases match TRBD1. Germline V gives CDR1 KGHDR, CDR2 SFDVKD. V shed 3 bases and J 6 bases; nucleotides not matched to a gene: 6. The CDR3 loop spans 14 amino acids. DNA for the CDR3: TGTGCCACCAGTGATGCTGGGACAGCGGATGGCTACACCTTC. It specifies CATSDAGTADGYTF.

V is TRBV19 and J is TRBJ1-3; D gene uncertain. CDR3 length: 14 residues. The germline V and J ends were trimmed by 3 bases and 2 bases, with 8 bases remaining between them. CDR1 and CDR2 (germline): LNHDA, SQIVND (reference sequence). The CDR3 DNA reads TGTGCCAGTAGTATCCGGGGAGCTGGAAACACCATATATTTT. This gives the protein CASSIRGAGNTIYF.

This clone was seen only once. The chain joins TRBV7-2 to TRBJ1-5; 8 bases map to TRBD1. Per germline, CDR1 SGHTA and CDR2 FQGNSA. This CDR3 has 14 residues. The V segment lost 4 bases and the J segment 7 bases; nucleotides outside the gene matches: 6. CDR3 sequence reads: CASSSTGVGQPQHF. The CDR3, as DNA: TGTGCCAGCAGCTCGACAGGGGTAGGCCAGCCCCAGCATTTT.

The chain joins TRBV5-6 to TRBJ1-2; 8 positions match TRBD1. The J segment lost 3 bases and the V segment lost 4 bases, leaving 11 bases of the junction unmatched. CDR3 length equals 16 residues. CDR1 and CDR2 (germline): SGHDT, YYEEEE. CDR3 nucleotides: TGTGCCAGCAGCCGAGAGTGGACAGGGACCGACTATGGCTACACCTTC. This encodes CASSREWTGTDYGYTF.

The rearrangement joins TRBV18 to TRBJ1-1, with TRBD1 matching over 9 bases. The CDR3 length is 13 residues. Germline CDR1 KGHSH, CDR2 LQKENI. Unmatched junction bases numbered 2, after V lost 8 bases and J lost 1 base. CDR3 DNA sequence: TGTGCCAGCCCACAGGGGGCGAACACTGAAGCTTTCTTT. Translating it yields CASPQGANTEAFF.

The gene calls are TRBV4-1 and TRBJ2-5; 8 bases match TRBD2. The V gene's germline CDR1 is MGHRA and CDR2 YSYEKL. This CDR3 has 16 residues. J lost 4 bases, V lost 0 bases, and 7 bases had no gene match. CDR3 loop: CASSQDRGGARETQYF. The CDR3 DNA is TGCGCCAGCAGCCAAGATCGGGGGGGTGCGAGAGAGACCCAGTACTTC.

The V gene is TRBV30, the J gene TRBJ1-5; no firm D call. The length of the CDR3 is 14 residues. Germline CDR1 reads GTSNPN; CDR2 reads SVGIG (reference sequence). Trimming stripped 1 base from V and 2 bases from J, with 9 bases between. CDR3 nucleotides: TGTGCCTGGAGTGACCTGCCGGGCAATCAGCCCCAGCATTTT. Amino acids: CAWSDLPGNQPQHF.

This clone was picked up one time. The chain links TRBV7-9 to TRBJ2-1; D is perhaps TRBD2 (5 bases). The V gene lost 4 bases and the J gene lost 7 bases, with 17 bases spanning the gap. Looked up from germline, CDR1 is SEHNR and CDR2 is FQNEAQ (reference sequence). The CDR3 contains 15 residues. The CDR3 sequence is CASSSIIAPWNEQFF. The CDR3 nucleotides are TGTGCCAGCAGCTCCATTATAGCGCCTTGGAATGAGCAGTTCTTC.